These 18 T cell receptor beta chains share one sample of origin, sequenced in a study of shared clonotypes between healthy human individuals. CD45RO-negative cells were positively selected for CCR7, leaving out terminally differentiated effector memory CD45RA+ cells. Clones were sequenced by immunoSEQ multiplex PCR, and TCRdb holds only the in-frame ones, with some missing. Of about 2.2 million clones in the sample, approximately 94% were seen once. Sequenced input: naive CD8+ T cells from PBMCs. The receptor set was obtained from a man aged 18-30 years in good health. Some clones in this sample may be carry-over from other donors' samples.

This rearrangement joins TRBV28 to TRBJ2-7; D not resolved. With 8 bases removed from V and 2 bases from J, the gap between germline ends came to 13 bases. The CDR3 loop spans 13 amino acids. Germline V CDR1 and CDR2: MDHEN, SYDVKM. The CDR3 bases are TGTGCCAGCGGAGAGGATTATACCTACGAGCAGTACTTC. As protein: CASGEDYTYEQYF.

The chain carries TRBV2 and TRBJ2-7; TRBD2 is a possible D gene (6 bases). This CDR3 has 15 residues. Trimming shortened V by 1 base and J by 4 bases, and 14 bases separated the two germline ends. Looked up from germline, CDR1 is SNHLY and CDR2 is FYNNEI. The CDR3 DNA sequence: TGTGCCAGCAGTGAAGGGGCGGGGCGCGAGTACGAGCAGTACTTC. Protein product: CASSEGAGREYEQYF.

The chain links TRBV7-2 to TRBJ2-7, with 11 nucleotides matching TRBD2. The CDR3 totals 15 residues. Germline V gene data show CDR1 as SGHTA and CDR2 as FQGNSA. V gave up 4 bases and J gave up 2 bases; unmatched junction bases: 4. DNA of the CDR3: TGTGCCAGCAGCTACCGACTAGCGGGAACCTACGAGCAGTACTTC. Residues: CASSYRLAGTYEQYF.

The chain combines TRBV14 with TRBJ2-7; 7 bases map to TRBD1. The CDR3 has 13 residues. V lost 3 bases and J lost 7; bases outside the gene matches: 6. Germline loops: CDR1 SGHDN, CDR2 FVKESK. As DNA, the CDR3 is TGTGCCAGCAGCCAGATAAACAGGGGAGAGCAGTACTTC. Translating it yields CASSQINRGEQYF.

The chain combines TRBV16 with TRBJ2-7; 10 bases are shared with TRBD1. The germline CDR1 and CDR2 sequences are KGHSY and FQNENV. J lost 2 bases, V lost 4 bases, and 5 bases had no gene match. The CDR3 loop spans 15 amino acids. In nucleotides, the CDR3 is TGTGCCAGCAGCCTCGCCGGGACAGGGGCCTACGAGCAGTACTTC. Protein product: CASSLAGTGAYEQYF. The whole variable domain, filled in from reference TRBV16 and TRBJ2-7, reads GEEVAQTPKHLVRGEGQKAKLYCAPIKGHSYVFWYQQVLKNEFKFLISFQNENVFDETGMPKERFSAKCLPNSPCSLEIQATKLEDSAVYFCASSLAGTGAYEQYFGPGTRLTVT.

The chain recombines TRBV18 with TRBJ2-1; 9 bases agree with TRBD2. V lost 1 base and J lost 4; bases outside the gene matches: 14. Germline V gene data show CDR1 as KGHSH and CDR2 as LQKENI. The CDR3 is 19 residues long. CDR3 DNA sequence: TGTGCCAGCTCACCACGGGAGGGTAGCGGGAGATCTCAGTACAATGAGCAGTTCTTC. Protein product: CASSPREGSGRSQYNEQFF.

CDR3 nucleotide sequence: TGTGCCAGCAGCCCTACCTCAATAGGCAACTATGGCTACACCTTC. Its protein product is CASSPTSIGNYGYTF. V and J are TRBV9 and TRBJ1-2; D is undetermined. The CDR3 is made up of 15 amino acids. The germline gives CDR1 SGDLS, CDR2 YYNGEE. With 4 bases removed from V and 2 bases from J, the gap between germline ends came to 15 bases. The variable domain in full, completed from reference TRBV9 and TRBJ1-2, reads DSGVTQTPKHLITATGQRVTLRCSPRSGDLSVYWYQQSLDQGLQFLIQYYNGEERAKGNILERFSAQQFPDLHSELNLSSLELGDSALYFCASSPTSIGNYGYTFGSGTRLTVV.

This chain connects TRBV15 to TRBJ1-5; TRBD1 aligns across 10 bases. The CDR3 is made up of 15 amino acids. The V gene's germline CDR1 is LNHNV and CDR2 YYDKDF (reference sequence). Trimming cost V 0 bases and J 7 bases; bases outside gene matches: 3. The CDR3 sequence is CATSREGQGKQPQHF. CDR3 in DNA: TGTGCCACCAGCAGAGAGGGACAGGGGAAACAGCCCCAGCATTTT.

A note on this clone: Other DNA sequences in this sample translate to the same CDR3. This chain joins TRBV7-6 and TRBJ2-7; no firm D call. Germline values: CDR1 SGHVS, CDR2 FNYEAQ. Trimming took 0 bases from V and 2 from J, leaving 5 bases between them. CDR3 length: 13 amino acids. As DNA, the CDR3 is TGTGCCAGCAGCTTAGCGCGGACCTACGAGCAGTACTTC. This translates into CASSLARTYEQYF.

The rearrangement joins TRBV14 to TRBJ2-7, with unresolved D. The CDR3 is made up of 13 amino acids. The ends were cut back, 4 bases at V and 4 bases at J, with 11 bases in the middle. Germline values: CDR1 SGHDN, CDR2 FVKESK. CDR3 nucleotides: TGTGCCAGCAGCCCGGTTTCCAGGTACGAGCAGTACTTC. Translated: CASSPVSRYEQYF.

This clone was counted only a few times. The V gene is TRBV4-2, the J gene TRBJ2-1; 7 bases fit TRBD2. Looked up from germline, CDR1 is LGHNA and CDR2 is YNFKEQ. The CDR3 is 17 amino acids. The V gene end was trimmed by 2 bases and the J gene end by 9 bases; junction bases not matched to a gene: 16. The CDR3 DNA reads TGTGCCAGCAGCCAAATCGAGGGACTACCGCAGCGGGGTGAGCAGTTCTTC. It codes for CASSQIEGLPQRGEQFF.

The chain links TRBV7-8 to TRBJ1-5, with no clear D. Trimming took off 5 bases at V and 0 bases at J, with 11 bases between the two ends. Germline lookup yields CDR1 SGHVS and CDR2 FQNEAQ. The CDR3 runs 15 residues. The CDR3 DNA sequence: TGTGCCAGCAGCCTGCCGACCTATAGCAATCAGCCCCAGCATTTT. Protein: CASSLPTYSNQPQHF.

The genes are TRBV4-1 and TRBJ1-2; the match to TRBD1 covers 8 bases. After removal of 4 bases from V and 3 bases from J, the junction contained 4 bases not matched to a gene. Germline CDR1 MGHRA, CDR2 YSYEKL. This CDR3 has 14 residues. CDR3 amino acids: CASSLSTGDYGYTF. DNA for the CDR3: TGCGCCAGCAGCCTTTCGACAGGGGACTATGGCTACACCTTC.

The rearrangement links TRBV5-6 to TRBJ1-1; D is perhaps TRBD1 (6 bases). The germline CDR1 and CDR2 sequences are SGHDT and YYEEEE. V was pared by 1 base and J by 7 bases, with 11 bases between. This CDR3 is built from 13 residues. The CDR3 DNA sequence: TGTGCCAGCAGCTTGACGGGGGCGGGTGAAGCTTTCTTT. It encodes CASSLTGAGEAFF.

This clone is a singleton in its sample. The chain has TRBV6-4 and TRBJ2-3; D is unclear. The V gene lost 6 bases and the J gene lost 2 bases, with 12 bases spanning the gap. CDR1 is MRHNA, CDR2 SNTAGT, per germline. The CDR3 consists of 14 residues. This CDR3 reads CASSAVPSTDTQYF. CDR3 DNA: TGTGCCAGCAGCGCAGTTCCCTCCACAGATACGCAGTATTTT.

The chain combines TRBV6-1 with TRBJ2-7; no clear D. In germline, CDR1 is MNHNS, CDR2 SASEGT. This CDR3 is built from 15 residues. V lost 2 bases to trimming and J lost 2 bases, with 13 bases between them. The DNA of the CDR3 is TGTGCCAGCAGTGAAATAGGGCCAGGAGCCTACGAGCAGTACTTC. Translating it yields CASSEIGPGAYEQYF.

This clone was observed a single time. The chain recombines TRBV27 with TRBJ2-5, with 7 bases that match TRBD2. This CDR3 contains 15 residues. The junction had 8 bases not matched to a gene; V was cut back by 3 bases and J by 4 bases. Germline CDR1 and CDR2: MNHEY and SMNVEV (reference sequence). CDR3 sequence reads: CASSLAGRDRETQYF. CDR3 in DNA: TGTGCCAGCAGTTTGGCTGGGAGGGACCGAGAGACCCAGTACTTC.

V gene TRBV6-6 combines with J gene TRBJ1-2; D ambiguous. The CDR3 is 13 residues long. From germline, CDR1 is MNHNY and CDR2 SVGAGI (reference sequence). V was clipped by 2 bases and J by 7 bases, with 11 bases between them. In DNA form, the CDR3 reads TGTGCCAGCAGTTACGCCATTCGAGGTGGCTACACCTTC. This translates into CASSYAIRGGYTF.